This TCR beta chain was captured in a study of blood T cell repertoires in COVID-19. Turning to the study itself: The study drew acute and convalescent COVID-19 samples from the United States, Italy and Spain. In each case, the material was cDNA or gDNA derived from T cells, B-cell-depleted T cells, or PBMCs.

V dropped 2 bases and J dropped 0; count of bases not matched to a gene: 3. Germline CDR1 and CDR2: GTSNPN and SVGIG (reference sequence). This CDR3 is 15 amino acids long. As originally analysed: Reference gene primer amplification yielded estimated nucleated cell counts. Produced via immunoSEQ multiplex PCR; TCRdb's table is partial and in-frame only. The DNA gave D and trimming, while V, J and clone size come from that table. The sample yields some 76,000 clones, approximately 78% seen once. Material for sequencing was peripheral blood. The sequence was collected from a woman aged 55-69 years with acute or convalescent COVID-19. This sequence joins TRBV30 and TRBJ1-4; 7 nucleotides agree with TRBD1. DNA for the CDR3: TGTGCCTGGAGTCTAACAGGGGCAACTAATGAAAAACTGTTTTTT. It encodes CAWSLTGATNEKLFF.